This T cell receptor beta chain originates from a study of T cells in Graves' hyperthyroidism and ophthalmopathy. TCR beta CDR3 sequences were amplified from RNA transcripts. The primer set for the first-round RT-PCR of the TCR CDR3 was HTBI. One entry per CDR3 protein results from TCRdb running MiXCR on the multiplex PCR reads. The sample gives about 400,000 distinct CDR3 sequences, 15% to 19% of which show up once; roughly an eighth is in the top ten. This clonotype was recorded a few times. The sample taken for sequencing was blood. The receptor was derived from a woman younger than 35 with Graves' hyperthyroidism.

The CDR3 region is CASSEVWAGEGYTF. The CDR3 region has the DNA TGTGCCAGCAGTGAAGTTTGGGCTGGGGAGGGCTACACCTTC. The V gene is TRBV6-1, the J gene TRBJ1-2; D is undetermined. CDR1 is MNHNS and CDR2 is SASEGT in the germline V gene. The CDR3 spans 14 residues. With 1 base removed from V and 8 bases from J, the gap between germline ends came to 14 bases.